This T cell receptor beta chain appears in the sequencing data of a study of stem cell transplantation in POMP-related autoinflammatory disease. Study-level information: Impaired MHC class I-dependent CD8+ differentiation was hypothesized from defective thymoproteasomes. Regarding the study as a whole: A trend toward lower repertoire diversity and greater clonality appeared in every analyzed T-cell subset of PRAID patients. Unique TRB V-J gene pairings were limited in number in patients with PRAID.

This clone occurred a few times. Its antigen is unidentified. Per germline, CDR1 SGHDT and CDR2 YYEEEE. The V gene lost 1 base and the J gene lost 7 bases, with 11 bases spanning the gap. This CDR3 has 14 residues. The assay was immunoSEQ multiplex PCR, and TCRdb's table has in-frame clones only and misses some. The table lists about 6,900 clones, around four fifths of them singletons. This chain uses TRBV5-6 with TRBJ2-2, with D unclear. This sequence was found in a human donor in good health. Sequences were obtained from a CXCR5-defined cell subset from PBMCs. Here the CDR3 reads CASSLPWPDGELFF. The CDR3 DNA reads as TGTGCCAGCAGCTTGCCCTGGCCGGACGGGGAGCTGTTTTTT.